This T cell receptor beta chain was obtained from a study of regulatory T cells in long-lasting Graves disease. General study findings and limits: Fewer public clonotypes were shared by new patients (roughly 970) than by persistent patients (approximately 2,700).

Arm-PCR of CDR3 regions with iRepertoire HTBI primers generated TCR beta libraries. TCRdb itself ran the multiplex PCR reads through MiXCR, one entry per CDR3 protein. The sample holds 400,000 to 500,000 distinct CDR3 sequences, under 25% seen once. As to time point: persistent/refractory GD, antithyroid drugs over 5 years with positive TRAb. PBMCs provided the RNA from which the TCR library was made. V gave up 1 base and J gave up 2 bases, with 9 bases separating them. Germline V gives CDR1 MDHEN, CDR2 SYDVKM. The CDR3 spans 14 residues. This clonotype occurred many times. Its antigen is not known. The sequence was collected from a female donor with Graves disease. The chain employs TRBV28 and TRBJ2-7; D is undetermined. This sample comprised peripheral blood mononuclear cells (PBMCs), obtained when the disease was refractory, from a patient treated with antithyroid drugs. The CDR3 region is CASSLLAETYEQYF. Written as DNA, the CDR3 is TGTGCCAGCAGTTTATTGGCGGAAACCTACGAGCAGTACTTC.